This record looks at one T cell receptor (beta chain) sequence and its context. Its antigen is unknown. The sample belongs to a study of T cell responses to AZD1222 COVID-19 vaccine. Across the whole study: Pooling was applied to second doses at about 4 or about 12 weeks.

The germline CDR1 and CDR2 sequences are SGDLS and YYNGEE. V lost 0 bases and J 5 bases, leaving 12 bases between the germline ends. CDR3 length: 15 residues. General observations from the study: Targeting of unmutated variant regions was reportedly seen in nearly half of spike-specific TCRs. Baseline antibody screening turned up just six or seven seropositive AZD1222 recipients. Distributed over spike, vaccine-associated CD4 TCRs predominated at 160-218 and 743-854.

Clones were read by immunoSEQ multiplex PCR, and TCRdb kept only the in-frame ones, dropping some. The sample contains roughly 250,000 clones, 85% to 95% of which appear only once. Sequences were derived from peripheral blood, sampled on day 0 of AZD1222 vaccination. The rearrangement links TRBV9 to TRBJ2-1; no reliable D call. The receptor comes from an adult in good health. The DNA of the CDR3 is TGTGCCAGCAGCGTAGGGTGGGGTACCAACAATGAGCAGTTCTTC. Translating it yields CASSVGWGTNNEQFF.